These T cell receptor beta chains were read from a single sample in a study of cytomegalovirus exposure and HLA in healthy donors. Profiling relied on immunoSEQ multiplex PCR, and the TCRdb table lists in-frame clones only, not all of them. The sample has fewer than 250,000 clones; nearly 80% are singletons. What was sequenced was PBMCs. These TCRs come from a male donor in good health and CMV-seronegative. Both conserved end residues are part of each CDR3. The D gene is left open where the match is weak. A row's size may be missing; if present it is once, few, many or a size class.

CDR3 DNA: TGTGCCAGCAGCTTAACCCCTGGGCCAGGGGCCGGGGAGCTGTTTTTT; CDR3 protein: CASSLTPGPGAGELFF; D gene: -; clone size: few; J gene: TRBJ2-2; V gene: TRBV7-3
CDR3 DNA: TGTGCCAGCAGTTTATACTCTAGCGGGAGGACTTCGCCAGGGAACAATGAGCAGTTCTTC; CDR3 protein: CASSLYSSGRTSPGNNEQFF; D gene: TRBD2; clone size: -; J gene: TRBJ2-1; V gene: TRBV27
CDR3 DNA: TGTGCCAGCAGCTTAGGGCAGGGGGGCTACAATGAGCAGTTCTTC; CDR3 protein: CASSLGQGGYNEQFF; D gene: -; clone size: -; J gene: TRBJ2-1; V gene: TRBV7-9
CDR3 DNA: TGTGCCAGCAGCATTAGAAGCGGGGGGGCGTACGAGCAGTACTTC; CDR3 protein: CASSIRSGGAYEQYF; D gene: TRBD2; clone size: -; J gene: TRBJ2-7; V gene: TRBV11-3
CDR3 DNA: TGTGCCAGCAGCTTTGGGCGGGAGAGCTCCTACAATGAGCAGTTCTTC; CDR3 protein: CASSFGRESSYNEQFF; D gene: TRBD2; clone size: -; J gene: TRBJ2-1; V gene: TRBV11-3
CDR3 DNA: TGTGCCCACGAGGAGGCGGGGGCGGTGGATACGCAGTATTTT; CDR3 protein: CAHEEAGAVDTQYF; D gene: -; clone size: once; J gene: TRBJ2-3; V gene: TRBV28
CDR3 DNA: TGCGCCAGCAGCTCGGGACTAGCGGGCCCCCCGCCATACAATGAGCAGTTCTTC; CDR3 protein: CASSSGLAGPPPYNEQFF; D gene: TRBD2; clone size: -; J gene: TRBJ2-1; V gene: TRBV5-1
CDR3 DNA: TGTGCCAGCAGCCCCGATGAGCAGGGGGTGATCTTC; CDR3 protein: CASSPDEQGVIF; D gene: TRBD1; clone size: -; J gene: TRBJ2-1; V gene: TRBV5-8
CDR3 DNA: TGTGCCAGCAGTTTTTCCGCGTTCGGGGGGCTCGATCAGCCCCAGCATTTT; CDR3 protein: CASSFSAFGGLDQPQHF; D gene: -; clone size: -; J gene: TRBJ1-5; V gene: TRBV27
CDR3 DNA: TGCGCCAGCAGCCATTCTGGGACAGGGGCTTCACCCCTCCACTTT; CDR3 protein: CASSHSGTGASPLHF; D gene: TRBD1; clone size: -; J gene: TRBJ1-6; V gene: TRBV4-3
CDR3 DNA: TGTGCCAGCAGTTTATTTGGGAAAGGGGTCGTCTTC; CDR3 protein: CASSLFGKGVVF; D gene: -; clone size: few; J gene: TRBJ2-1; V gene: TRBV28
CDR3 DNA: TGTGCCAGCAGGGCCGGGACAGGGTTAAATTCACCCCTCCACTTT; CDR3 protein: CASRAGTGLNSPLHF; D gene: TRBD1; clone size: -; J gene: TRBJ1-6; V gene: TRBV9
CDR3 DNA: TGTGCCACCAGCGCCTCCGGGACAGGGATCTATGGCTACACCTTC; CDR3 protein: CATSASGTGIYGYTF; D gene: TRBD1; clone size: -; J gene: TRBJ1-2; V gene: TRBV15
CDR3 DNA: TGTGCCTGGAACCCAGGGGGCGGAGAGCAGTACTTC; CDR3 protein: CAWNPGGGEQYF; D gene: TRBD1; clone size: -; J gene: TRBJ2-7; V gene: TRBV30
CDR3 DNA: TGTGCCAGCAGTGAATTTGGGGACAGAGTATACGAGCAGTACTTC; CDR3 protein: CASSEFGDRVYEQYF; D gene: TRBD1; clone size: -; J gene: TRBJ2-7; V gene: TRBV25-1
CDR3 DNA: TGTGCCAGCAGCCGGGGTCAGGGGCCAACTAATGAAAAACTGTTTTTT; CDR3 protein: CASSRGQGPTNEKLFF; D gene: -; clone size: once; J gene: TRBJ1-4; V gene: TRBV5-8
CDR3 DNA: TGTGCCAGCAGTTATCAGGGGCGTGAAGCTTTCTTT; CDR3 protein: CASSYQGREAFF; D gene: -; clone size: -; J gene: TRBJ1-1; V gene: TRBV6-1
CDR3 DNA: TGTGCCAGCAGTCGCCCGGCAGGGCTGGCCTACGAGCAGTACTTC; CDR3 protein: CASSRPAGLAYEQYF; D gene: -; clone size: -; J gene: TRBJ2-7; V gene: TRBV28
CDR3 DNA: TGTGCCAGCCGGACAGTTGAGGAGCAGTACTTC; CDR3 protein: CASRTVEEQYF; D gene: -; clone size: -; J gene: TRBJ2-5; V gene: TRBV10-3
CDR3 DNA: TGTGCCAGCAGCTTTACTAACTATGGCTACACCTTC; CDR3 protein: CASSFTNYGYTF; D gene: -; clone size: -; J gene: TRBJ1-2; V gene: TRBV5-6
CDR3 DNA: TGTGCCTGGAGTGTACGGGGAGGGGGTCAGCCCCAGCATTTT; CDR3 protein: CAWSVRGGGQPQHF; D gene: -; clone size: -; J gene: TRBJ1-5; V gene: TRBV30
CDR3 DNA: TGCGCCAGCAGCCACTTGAGACTAGCGGCAGATATGCAGTATTTT; CDR3 protein: CASSHLRLAADMQYF; D gene: TRBD2; clone size: -; J gene: TRBJ2-3; V gene: TRBV5-1
CDR3 DNA: TGTGCCAGCAGCTTTGCGGGGCTCCCCTACGAGCAGTACTTC; CDR3 protein: CASSFAGLPYEQYF; D gene: -; clone size: -; J gene: TRBJ2-7; V gene: TRBV7-2
CDR3 DNA: TGTGCTACCAGCCTCCGAGGGAACGAGCAGTACTTC; CDR3 protein: CATSLRGNEQYF; D gene: -; clone size: once; J gene: TRBJ2-7; V gene: TRBV15
CDR3 DNA: TGTGCCAGCAGCCAGTCGGGACAGGGGATCAAAGAATATGGCTACACCTTC; CDR3 protein: CASSQSGQGIKEYGYTF; D gene: TRBD1; clone size: -; J gene: TRBJ1-2; V gene: TRBV4-2
CDR3 DNA: TGTGCCAGCAGTAACAGAAGAAGGGGCCAAGAGACCCAGTACTTC; CDR3 protein: CASSNRRRGQETQYF; D gene: -; clone size: -; J gene: TRBJ2-5; V gene: TRBV6-5
CDR3 DNA: TGTGCCAGCAGCTTTTCCTCTGACAGTAACTATGGCTACACCTTC; CDR3 protein: CASSFSSDSNYGYTF; D gene: -; clone size: -; J gene: TRBJ1-2; V gene: TRBV5-4
CDR3 DNA: TGTGCCAGCAGTTACGGAGGGAACAATGAGCAGTTCTTC; CDR3 protein: CASSYGGNNEQFF; D gene: -; clone size: -; J gene: TRBJ2-1; V gene: TRBV6-5
CDR3 DNA: TGTGCCAGCAGCCCGACAGGGGGCGGAGGGTACGAGCAGTACTTC; CDR3 protein: CASSPTGGGGYEQYF; D gene: TRBD1; clone size: -; J gene: TRBJ2-7; V gene: TRBV9
CDR3 DNA: TGTGCCAGCAGTCCGGGACTGAGTAACACTGAAGCTTTCTTT; CDR3 protein: CASSPGLSNTEAFF; D gene: -; clone size: -; J gene: TRBJ1-1; V gene: TRBV19
CDR3 DNA: TGTGCCAGCAGTTTACTGGCAGGTCCTAATGAAAAACTGTTTTTT; CDR3 protein: CASSLLAGPNEKLFF; D gene: -; clone size: -; J gene: TRBJ1-4; V gene: TRBV27
CDR3 DNA: TGCGCCAGCAGCCTTCGCGGACAGGGGAACTATGGCTACACCTTC; CDR3 protein: CASSLRGQGNYGYTF; D gene: TRBD1; clone size: -; J gene: TRBJ1-2; V gene: TRBV4-3
CDR3 DNA: TGTGCCAGCAGCTTATCAGAGGGTAAAGTCGCCGGGGAGCTGTTTTTT; CDR3 protein: CASSLSEGKVAGELFF; D gene: -; clone size: -; J gene: TRBJ2-2; V gene: TRBV11-2
CDR3 DNA: TGTGCCAGCATCGCTTATGGATTGGACAGGGGAAAAAACACCGGGGAGCTGTTTTTT; CDR3 protein: CASIAYGLDRGKNTGELFF; D gene: TRBD1; clone size: -; J gene: TRBJ2-2; V gene: TRBV13
CDR3 DNA: TGTGCCAGTAGTCCCCCGGGACAGCCAAATGAAAAACTGTTTTTT; CDR3 protein: CASSPPGQPNEKLFF; D gene: TRBD1; clone size: once; J gene: TRBJ1-4; V gene: TRBV19
CDR3 DNA: TGCGCCAGCAGTCCTTCAGGGTCGGATACCACTGAAGCTTTCTTT; CDR3 protein: CASSPSGSDTTEAFF; D gene: -; clone size: -; J gene: TRBJ1-1; V gene: TRBV23-1
CDR3 DNA: TGTGCCATCAGCCAAGGGGACAGGGGAAATGGCTACACCTTC; CDR3 protein: CAISQGDRGNGYTF; D gene: TRBD1; clone size: -; J gene: TRBJ1-2; V gene: TRBV10-3
CDR3 DNA: TGTGCCAGCAGGGAACGGGGGGGCAGTCAGACCCAGTACTTC; CDR3 protein: CASRERGGSQTQYF; D gene: TRBD2; clone size: once; J gene: TRBJ2-5; V gene: TRBV2
CDR3 DNA: TGTGCCAGCAACCGGGGGGCCGAAAATGAAAAACTGTTTTTT; CDR3 protein: CASNRGAENEKLFF; D gene: -; clone size: -; J gene: TRBJ1-4; V gene: TRBV7-9
CDR3 DNA: TGTGCCAGCAGCTTAGTGGCAGGGTCTAATGAAAAACTGTTTTTT; CDR3 protein: CASSLVAGSNEKLFF; D gene: -; clone size: -; J gene: TRBJ1-4; V gene: TRBV7-8
CDR3 DNA: TGTGCCAGCAGCTTGGGGGCGGACACCGGGGAGCTGTTTTTT; CDR3 protein: CASSLGADTGELFF; D gene: -; clone size: -; J gene: TRBJ2-2; V gene: TRBV11-2
CDR3 DNA: TGTGCCAGTAGTAAAGGCAGGCCAGCCAAAAACATTCAGTACTTC; CDR3 protein: CASSKGRPAKNIQYF; D gene: -; clone size: -; J gene: TRBJ2-4; V gene: TRBV19
CDR3 DNA: TGTGCCAGCAGCGTAGGGGAGAATACTAACTATGGCTACACCTTC; CDR3 protein: CASSVGENTNYGYTF; D gene: -; clone size: -; J gene: TRBJ1-2; V gene: TRBV9
CDR3 DNA: TGCGCCAGCAGCCAAGTACTTACGGGGGGGAACACTGAAGCTTTCTTT; CDR3 protein: CASSQVLTGGNTEAFF; D gene: -; clone size: -; J gene: TRBJ1-1; V gene: TRBV4-3
CDR3 DNA: TGTGCCAGCTCAGAGATGACAGGGGGCGCTTCTGGCTACACCTTC; CDR3 protein: CASSEMTGGASGYTF; D gene: TRBD1; clone size: -; J gene: TRBJ1-2; V gene: TRBV18
CDR3 DNA: TGTGCCAGCAGCTTTCCGGGGTTGAACACTGAAGCTTTCTTT; CDR3 protein: CASSFPGLNTEAFF; D gene: -; clone size: -; J gene: TRBJ1-1; V gene: TRBV7-2
CDR3 DNA: TGTGCCAGCAGTGATCAGGGGGCGCTTTACGAGCAGTACTTC; CDR3 protein: CASSDQGALYEQYF; D gene: TRBD1; clone size: -; J gene: TRBJ2-7; V gene: TRBV2
CDR3 DNA: TGTGCCAGCAGCCTGGGACAGCCTCTCTATGGCTACACCTTC; CDR3 protein: CASSLGQPLYGYTF; D gene: TRBD1; clone size: -; J gene: TRBJ1-2; V gene: TRBV7-9
CDR3 DNA: TGTGCCAGCAGCTTTCCTCGCGCCAGGGAGCAGTTCTTC; CDR3 protein: CASSFPRAREQFF; D gene: -; clone size: -; J gene: TRBJ2-1; V gene: TRBV7-8
CDR3 DNA: TGTGCCAGTAGTACCCCCAGCTATGGCTACACCTTC; CDR3 protein: CASSTPSYGYTF; D gene: -; clone size: once; J gene: TRBJ1-2; V gene: TRBV19
CDR3 DNA: TGTGCCAGCAGGAGCGGGGAGCCTGGCTACACCTTC; CDR3 protein: CASRSGEPGYTF; D gene: -; clone size: -; J gene: TRBJ1-2; V gene: TRBV13
CDR3 DNA: TGCGCCAGCAGCCAAGACTACAGGGATCTCTACAATGAGCAGTTCTTC; CDR3 protein: CASSQDYRDLYNEQFF; D gene: -; clone size: -; J gene: TRBJ2-1; V gene: TRBV4-3
CDR3 DNA: TGCAGCGGTGCAGGGTACAATGAGCAGTTCTTC; CDR3 protein: CSGAGYNEQFF; D gene: -; clone size: -; J gene: TRBJ2-1; V gene: TRBV29-1
CDR3 DNA: TGTGCCAGCAGCCCCGCCGGGGTGGGGCAGGCGGGAGAAAAACTGTTTTTT; CDR3 protein: CASSPAGVGQAGEKLFF; D gene: -; clone size: -; J gene: TRBJ1-4; V gene: TRBV7-2
CDR3 DNA: TGTGCCAGCAGCTTTGTAACAGGGGGCTCTGGGGCCAACGTCCTGACTTTC; CDR3 protein: CASSFVTGGSGANVLTF; D gene: TRBD1; clone size: -; J gene: TRBJ2-6; V gene: TRBV5-6
CDR3 DNA: TGTGCCAGCAGCCTTATAGAGACTGAAGCTTTCTTT; CDR3 protein: CASSLIETEAFF; D gene: -; clone size: -; J gene: TRBJ1-1; V gene: TRBV28
CDR3 DNA: TGTGCCACCCTAGGAGACTCTGGAAACACCATATATTTT; CDR3 protein: CATLGDSGNTIYF; D gene: -; clone size: -; J gene: TRBJ1-3; V gene: TRBV2